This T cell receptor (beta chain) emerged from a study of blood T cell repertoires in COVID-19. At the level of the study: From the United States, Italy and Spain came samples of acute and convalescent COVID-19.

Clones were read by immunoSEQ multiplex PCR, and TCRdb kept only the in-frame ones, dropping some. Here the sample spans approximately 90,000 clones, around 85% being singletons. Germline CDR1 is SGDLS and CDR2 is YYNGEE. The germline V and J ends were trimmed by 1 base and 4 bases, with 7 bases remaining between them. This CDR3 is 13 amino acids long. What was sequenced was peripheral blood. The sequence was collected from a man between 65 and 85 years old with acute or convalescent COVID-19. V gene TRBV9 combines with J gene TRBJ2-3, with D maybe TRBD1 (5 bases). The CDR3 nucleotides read TGTGCCAGCAGCGTACAGGGCCCAGATACGCAGTATTTT. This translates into CASSVQGPDTQYF.